The 3 T cell receptor beta chains below all came from one sample that was sequenced in a study of vaccination and CD4 T cells after COVID-19. The Oncomine TCR Beta short-read assay generated sequence data from the DNA of cultured CD4+ T cells. Via MiXCR, TCRdb re-called the PCR reads, giving one row per CDR3 protein. The sample consists of about 9,100 distinct CDR3 sequences, over 60% of them appearing once. The antigens these receptors bind are not known. The treatment is: roughly 10-day PBMC culture with coronavirus spike peptide pools or control peptides (ViraFEST assay). Sequencing was carried out using CD4+ T cells from blood, cultured in vitro. Every receptor here comes from a human donor who had recovered from COVID-19.

The J gene is TRBJ1-1, the V gene TRBV6-2 or TRBV6-3, with D perhaps TRBD1 (6 bases). V lost 5 bases and J lost 3, with 25 bases in between. Germline values: CDR1 MNHEY, CDR2 SVGEGT. This CDR3 is 18 amino acids long. The chain's CDR3 is CASSRKRTATSGDTEAFF. CDR3 DNA sequence: TGTGCCAGCAGTCGAAAGCGGACAGCAACATCCGGCGACACTGAAGCTTTCTTT.

The V call is TRBV20-1, the J call TRBJ1-1; TRBD1 is a possible D gene (5 bases). Looked up from germline, CDR1 is DFQATT and CDR2 is SNEGSKA (reference sequence). CDR3 length: 12 residues. V shed 1 base and J shed 7 bases, with 10 bases lying between them. DNA of the CDR3: TGCAGTGCTAGAGCGGGAGGGGATGAAGCTTTCTTT. This encodes CSARAGGDEAFF.

The chain recombines TRBV28 with TRBJ1-1; no firm D call. The CDR3 sequence is 14 residues long. From germline, CDR1 is MDHEN and CDR2 SYDVKM. V lost 5 bases to trimming and J lost 7 bases, with 17 bases between them. CDR3 nucleotide sequence: TGTGCCAGCAGTCCATTCGGTCCTGACCTTGAAGCTTTCTTT. Translated, it gives CASSPFGPDLEAFF.